This T cell receptor beta chain was captured in a study of cytomegalovirus exposure and HLA in healthy donors. Overall study context: Roughly 179 million T cells yielded 100 million or so unique TCR beta sequences, as an earlier analysis found.

A word on this clone: Its antigen remains unidentified.

13 Jbeta primers and 60 Vbeta primers were used for the PCR. Data came from immunoSEQ multiplex PCR; TCRdb stores just in-frame clones and leaves some out. The sample records over 80,000 clones, 60% to 80% being singletons. In nominal health when sampled, donors likely had unrecorded immune exposures nonetheless. The CDR3 consists of 16 residues. The trim removed 2 bases at V and 1 base at J, leaving 3 bases unmatched. Germline CDR1 is MDHEN and CDR2 is SYDVKM. Regarding the study as a whole: A later analysis revealed that TCR association rates differed between HLA loci, peaking at DRB1 and bottoming out at HLA-C.

The receptor comes from a female donor in good health and CMV-seronegative. Sequenced material: PBMCs. The genes are TRBV28 and TRBJ2-2; 8 bases map to TRBD1. The CDR3 region is CASSLAGTGNTGELFF. In nucleotides, the CDR3 is TGTGCCAGCAGTTTAGCAGGGACAGGGAACACCGGGGAGCTGTTTTTT. Using reference TRBV28 and TRBJ2-2 for the parts outside the CDR3, the full variable domain is DVKVTQSSRYLVKRTGEKVFLECVQDMDHENMFWYRQDPGLGLRLIYFSYDVKMKEKGDIPEGYSVSREKKERFSLILESASTNQTSMYLCASSLAGTGNTGELFFGEGSRLTVL.